The text below deals with one TCR beta chain. The V gene's germline CDR1 is SQVTM and CDR2 ANQGSEA. CDR3 length: 13 residues. J was trimmed by 5 bases and V by 6 bases; bases with no gene match: 6. Methods used by the authors: Amplification of reference gene primers provided the estimated nucleated cell counts. Assay: immunoSEQ multiplex PCR; the TCRdb copy retains only in-frame clones and omits some. V and J calls and clone size are those listed in that table; D and trimming were worked out from the DNA. The table lists about 200,000 clones, more than 70% of them singletons. This specimen comes from a study of blood T cell repertoires in COVID-19. Overall study: PBMCs, B-cell-depleted T cells, or T cells were the source of the cDNA or gDNA that made up the material.

The gene calls are TRBV29-1 and TRBJ2-1; 8 bases map to TRBD1. The sample comprised peripheral blood. This TCR derives from a man in his fifties with COVID-19, enrolled during active disease. CDR3 in amino acids: CSVEQGVNNEQFF. The DNA of the CDR3 is TGCAGCGTCGAACAGGGGGTCAACAATGAGCAGTTCTTC.